A single sample is the source of the 9 T cell receptor beta chains below, sequenced in a study of neurological immune-mediated disorders. One entry per CDR3 protein, called by TCRdb with MiXCR from the 5' RACE reads. The sample records tens of thousands of distinct CDR3 sequences, 10% being singletons. The sample taken for sequencing was PBMCs. The receptors here all came from a woman between 25 and 40 years old with HTLV-1-associated myelopathy (HAM/TSP).

Comments on this clonotype: The junction and the germline gene differ at one end; a read error may be behind it. V usage is TRBV5-1 and J usage is TRBJ1-2; 7 bases line up with TRBD1. Germline loops: CDR1 SGHRS, CDR2 YFSETQ. The CDR3 is 13 residues long. The CDR3 DNA sequence: TGCACCAGCAGCTCATTGGGACAGAACGTCTACACCTTC. Translated: CTSSSLGQNVYTF.

This clonotype has ten or more counts. The chain recombines TRBV20-1 with TRBJ1-2; 10 bases match TRBD1. The ends lost 6 bases at V and 7 bases at J; junction bases unmatched: 8. Per germline, CDR1 DFQATT and CDR2 SNEGSKA (reference sequence). This CDR3 region has 13 residues. The CDR3 here is CSAPTGGKGGYTF. The CDR3 DNA reads TGCAGTGCCCCGACAGGGGGCAAGGGTGGCTACACCTTC.

A note on this clonotype: This sequence may be a read error, since a much larger clone differs from it by one base. The genes are TRBV20-1 and TRBJ2-3; the match to TRBD2 covers 8 bases. CDR1 and CDR2 from the germline V gene are DFQATT and SNEGSKA (reference sequence). Trimming removed 5 bases from V and 4 bases from J; junction bases left unmatched: 8. The length of the CDR3 is 14 residues. CDR3 DNA sequence: TGCAGTGCTCCCGGGACTAGTATGGCAGATACGCAGTATTTT. This codes for CSAPGTSMADTQYF.

This clonotype was detected many times. The V and J genes are TRBV12-3 or TRBV12-4 and TRBJ2-1; TRBD2 agrees at 10 bases. CDR3 size: 15 residues. With V trimmed by 4 bases and J by 4 bases, 4 bases remained unmatched. The CDR3 nucleotides read TGTGCCAGCAGTTCACGGACTAGCGGTTACAATGAGCAGTTCTTC. This translates into CASSSRTSGYNEQFF.

This clonotype has at least ten counts. The chain combines TRBV20-1 with TRBJ2-1; D is unresolved. This CDR3 spans 11 amino acids. The V and J ends lost 2 bases and 11 bases respectively, with 10 bases between them. Germline V gene data show CDR1 as DFQATT and CDR2 as SNEGSKA (reference sequence). For the CDR3, the DNA is TGCAGTGCTAGATGGGCCGACCAGCAGTTCTTC. Its protein product is CSARWADQQFF.

This clonotype has at least ten counts. The J gene is TRBJ2-2, the V gene TRBV20-1; TRBD2 aligns across 7 bases. This CDR3 is built from 17 residues. J was trimmed by 3 bases and V by 2 bases; bases with no gene match: 12. Germline-derived CDR1 and CDR2 are DFQATT and SNEGSKA (reference sequence). CDR3 protein: CSARSPAGLVDTGELFF. CDR3 sequence (DNA): TGCAGTGCTAGATCCCCTGCCGGACTAGTCGACACCGGGGAGCTGTTTTTT.

This clonotype has at least ten counts. The chain links TRBV2 to TRBJ2-1; D gene uncertain. CDR1 is SNHLY, CDR2 FYNNEI, per germline. The CDR3 has 11 residues. V was cut by 5 bases and J by 7 bases, with 6 bases left in between. DNA for the CDR3: TGTGCCAGCAGTAGTAGGAATGAGCAGTTCTTC. This translates into CASSSRNEQFF.

The table lists this clonotype with many counts. The rearrangement joins TRBV5-1 to TRBJ1-5, with a tentative D call TRBD1 (5 bases). The germline V and J ends were trimmed by 0 bases and 2 bases, with 9 bases remaining between them. Germline V CDR1 and CDR2: SGHRS, YFSETQ. The CDR3 length is 15 residues. The CDR3 sequence is CASSLGGEGNQPQHF. The CDR3 nucleotides are TGCGCCAGCAGCTTGGGAGGGGAAGGCAATCAGCCCCAGCATTTT.

This clonotype has at least ten counts. The chain couples TRBV20-1 to TRBJ1-1; 10 nucleotides agree with TRBD1. J gave up 0 bases and V 5 bases, and 6 bases lay outside the gene matches. Germline V gives CDR1 DFQATT, CDR2 SNEGSKA (reference sequence). CDR3 size: 15 residues. Here the CDR3 DNA reads TGCAGTGCTCCCGGGACAGGGGCCTTGAACACTGAAGCTTTCTTT. Its translation is CSAPGTGALNTEAFF.